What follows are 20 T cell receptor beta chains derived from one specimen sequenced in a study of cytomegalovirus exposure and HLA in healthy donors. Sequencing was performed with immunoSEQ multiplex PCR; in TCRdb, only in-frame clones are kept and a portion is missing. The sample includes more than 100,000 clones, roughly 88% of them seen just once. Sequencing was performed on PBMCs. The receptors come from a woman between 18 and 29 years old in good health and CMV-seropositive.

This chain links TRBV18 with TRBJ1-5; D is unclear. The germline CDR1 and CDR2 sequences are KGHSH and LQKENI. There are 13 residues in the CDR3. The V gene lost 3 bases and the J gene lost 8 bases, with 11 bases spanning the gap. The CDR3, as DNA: TGTGCCAGCTCACCTAACGGTGTTGAGCCCCAGCATTTT. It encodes CASSPNGVEPQHF.

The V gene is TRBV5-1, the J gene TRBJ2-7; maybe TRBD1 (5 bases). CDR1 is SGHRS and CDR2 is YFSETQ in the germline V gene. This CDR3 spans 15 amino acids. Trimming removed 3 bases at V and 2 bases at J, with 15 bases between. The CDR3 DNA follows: TGCGCCAGCAGCTCGACAGACGCCCTGGCCTACGAGCAGTACTTC. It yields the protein CASSSTDALAYEQYF.

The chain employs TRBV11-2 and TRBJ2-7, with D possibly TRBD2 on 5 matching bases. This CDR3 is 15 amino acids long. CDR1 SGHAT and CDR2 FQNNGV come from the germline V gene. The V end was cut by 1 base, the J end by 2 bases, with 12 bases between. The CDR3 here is CASSLGEDGTYEQYF. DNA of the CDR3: TGTGCCAGCAGCTTAGGTGAGGACGGGACCTACGAGCAGTACTTC.

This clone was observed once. The CDR3 DNA reads as TGTGCCAGCAGCGTAGGACAGGGCTACAATGAGCAGTTCTTC. Translation gives CASSVGQGYNEQFF. The gene calls are TRBV9 and TRBJ2-1; TRBD1 matches 7 bases. This CDR3 contains 14 residues. Germline trimming cut 0 bases from V and 3 bases from J; bases unmatched to any gene: 0. Per germline, CDR1 SGDLS and CDR2 YYNGEE.

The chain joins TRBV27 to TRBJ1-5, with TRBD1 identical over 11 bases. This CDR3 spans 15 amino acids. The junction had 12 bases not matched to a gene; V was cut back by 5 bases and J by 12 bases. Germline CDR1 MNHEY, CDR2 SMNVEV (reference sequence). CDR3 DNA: TGTGCCAGCAGTCTCGGGACAGGGGGGAGTTTGGTCCAGCATTTT. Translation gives CASSLGTGGSLVQHF.

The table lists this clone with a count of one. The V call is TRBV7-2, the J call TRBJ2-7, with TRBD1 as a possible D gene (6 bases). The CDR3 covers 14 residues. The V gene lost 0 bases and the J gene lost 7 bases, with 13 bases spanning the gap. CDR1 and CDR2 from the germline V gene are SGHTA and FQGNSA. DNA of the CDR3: TGTGCCAGCAGCTTAGCGGCCGGCCAGGGGGAGCAGTACTTC. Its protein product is CASSLAAGQGEQYF.

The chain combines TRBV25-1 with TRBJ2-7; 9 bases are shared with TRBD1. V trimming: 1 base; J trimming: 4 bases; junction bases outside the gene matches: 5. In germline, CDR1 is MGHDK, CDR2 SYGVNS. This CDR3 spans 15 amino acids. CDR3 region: CASSESGTGRYEQYF. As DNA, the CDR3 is TGTGCCAGCAGTGAATCTGGGACAGGGAGGTACGAGCAGTACTTC.

For the CDR3, the DNA is TGTGCCAGCAGCTTGCCTGAGAACTATGGCTACACCTTC. Protein product: CASSLPENYGYTF. The V gene is TRBV11-1, the J gene TRBJ1-2; D unclear. V dropped 3 bases and J dropped 2 bases, with 7 bases sitting between them. Germline CDR1 SGHAT, CDR2 FQDESV (reference sequence). The CDR3 spans 13 residues. The full variable domain, completed using reference TRBV11-1 and TRBJ1-2, is EAEVAQSPRYKITEKSQAVAFWCDPISGHATLYWYRQILGQGPELLVQFQDESVVDDSQLPKDRFSAERLKGVDSTLKIQPAELGDSAMYLCASSLPENYGYTFGSGTRLTVV.

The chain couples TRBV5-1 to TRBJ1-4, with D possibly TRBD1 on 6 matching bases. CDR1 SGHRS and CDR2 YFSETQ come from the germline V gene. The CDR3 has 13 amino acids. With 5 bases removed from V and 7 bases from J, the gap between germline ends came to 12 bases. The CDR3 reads CASRHREGEKLFF. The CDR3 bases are TGCGCCAGCAGACACAGGGAGGGTGAAAAACTGTTTTTT.

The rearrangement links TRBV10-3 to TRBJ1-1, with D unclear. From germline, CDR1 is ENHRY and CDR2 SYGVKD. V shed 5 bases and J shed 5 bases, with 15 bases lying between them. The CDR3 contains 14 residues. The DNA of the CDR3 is TGTGCCATCAGTCAATTAGGAGGGAAGACTGAAGCTTTCTTT. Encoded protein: CAISQLGGKTEAFF.

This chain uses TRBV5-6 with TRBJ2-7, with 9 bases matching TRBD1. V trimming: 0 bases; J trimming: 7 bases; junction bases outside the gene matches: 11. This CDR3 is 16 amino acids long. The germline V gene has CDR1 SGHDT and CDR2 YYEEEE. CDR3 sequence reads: CASSLGIRDREREQYF. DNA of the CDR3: TGTGCCAGCAGCTTGGGTATTCGGGACAGGGAAAGAGAGCAGTACTTC.

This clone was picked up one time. The CDR3 nucleotides read TGTGCCAGCAGCTTCGTAGTGGAGGGGTCTAATCAGTACTTC. Its translation: CASSFVVEGSNQYF. The chain recombines TRBV7-2 with TRBJ2-7, with D possibly being TRBD2 (6 bases). Germline CDR1 SGHTA, CDR2 FQGNSA. Trimming shortened V by 3 bases and J by 10 bases, and 19 bases separated the two germline ends. CDR3 size: 14 residues. Looking up the rest from reference TRBV7-2 and TRBJ2-7 gives the full variable domain: GAGVSQSPSNKVTEKGKDVELRCDPISGHTALYWYRQSLGQGLEFLIYFQGNSAPDKSGLPSDRFSAERTGGSVSTLTIQRTQQEDSAVYLCASSFVVEGSNQYFGPGTRLTVT.

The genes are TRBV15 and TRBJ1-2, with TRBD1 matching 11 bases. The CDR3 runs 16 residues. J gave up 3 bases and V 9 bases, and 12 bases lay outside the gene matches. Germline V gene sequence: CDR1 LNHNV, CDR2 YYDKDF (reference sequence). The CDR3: CATKAGTGGWDYGYTF. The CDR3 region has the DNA TGTGCCACGAAAGCCGGGACAGGGGGTTGGGACTATGGCTACACCTTC.

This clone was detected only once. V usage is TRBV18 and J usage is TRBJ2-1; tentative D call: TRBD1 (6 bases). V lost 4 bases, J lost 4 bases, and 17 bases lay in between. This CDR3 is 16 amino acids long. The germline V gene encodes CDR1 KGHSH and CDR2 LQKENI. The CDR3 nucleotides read TGTGCCAGCTCACTTTACAGGGATCACCTTTACAATGAGCAGTTCTTC. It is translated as CASSLYRDHLYNEQFF.

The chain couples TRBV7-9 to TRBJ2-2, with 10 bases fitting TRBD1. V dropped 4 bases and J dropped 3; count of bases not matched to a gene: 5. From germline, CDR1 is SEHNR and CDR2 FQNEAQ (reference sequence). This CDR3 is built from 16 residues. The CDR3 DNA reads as TGTGCCAGCAGCTCCTCCGGGACAGGGGACACCGGGGAGCTGTTTTTT. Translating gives CASSSSGTGDTGELFF.

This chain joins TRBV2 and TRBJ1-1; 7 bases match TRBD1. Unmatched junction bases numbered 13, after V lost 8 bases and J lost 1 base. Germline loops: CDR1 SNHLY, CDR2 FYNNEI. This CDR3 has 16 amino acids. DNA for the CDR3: TGTGCCAGCGGCGGGACAGCTATCTTGAGGAACACTGAAGCTTTCTTT. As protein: CASGGTAILRNTEAFF.

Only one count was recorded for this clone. The CDR3 protein is CASATFGEGLAYEQYF. DNA of the CDR3: TGTGCCAGCGCCACCTTTGGGGAGGGATTGGCCTACGAGCAGTACTTC. This chain joins TRBV7-2 and TRBJ2-7; the match to TRBD2 covers 7 bases. The ends lost 8 bases at V and 2 bases at J; junction bases unmatched: 15. This CDR3 region has 16 residues. Germline V gene lookup returns CDR1 SGHTA and CDR2 FQGNSA.

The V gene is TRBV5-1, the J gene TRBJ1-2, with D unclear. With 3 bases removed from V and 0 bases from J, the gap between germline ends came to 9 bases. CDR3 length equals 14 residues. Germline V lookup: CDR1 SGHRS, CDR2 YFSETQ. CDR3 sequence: CASSSRPPNYGYTF. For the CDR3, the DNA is TGCGCCAGCAGCTCCCGTCCCCCTAACTATGGCTACACCTTC.

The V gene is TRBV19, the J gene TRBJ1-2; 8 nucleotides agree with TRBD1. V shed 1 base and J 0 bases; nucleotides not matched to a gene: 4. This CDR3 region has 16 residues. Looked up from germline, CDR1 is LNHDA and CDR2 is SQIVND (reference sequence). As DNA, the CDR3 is TGTGCCAGTAGTATAGCAGACAGGGGACCTAACTATGGCTACACCTTC. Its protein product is CASSIADRGPNYGYTF.

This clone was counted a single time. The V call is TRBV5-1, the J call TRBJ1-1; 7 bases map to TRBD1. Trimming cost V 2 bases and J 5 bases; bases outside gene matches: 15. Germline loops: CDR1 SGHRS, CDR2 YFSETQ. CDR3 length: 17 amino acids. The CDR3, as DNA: TGCGCCAGCAGCTTAGAGGGGGCGGGCAGGGGGGTGACTGAAGCTTTCTTT. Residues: CASSLEGAGRGVTEAFF.